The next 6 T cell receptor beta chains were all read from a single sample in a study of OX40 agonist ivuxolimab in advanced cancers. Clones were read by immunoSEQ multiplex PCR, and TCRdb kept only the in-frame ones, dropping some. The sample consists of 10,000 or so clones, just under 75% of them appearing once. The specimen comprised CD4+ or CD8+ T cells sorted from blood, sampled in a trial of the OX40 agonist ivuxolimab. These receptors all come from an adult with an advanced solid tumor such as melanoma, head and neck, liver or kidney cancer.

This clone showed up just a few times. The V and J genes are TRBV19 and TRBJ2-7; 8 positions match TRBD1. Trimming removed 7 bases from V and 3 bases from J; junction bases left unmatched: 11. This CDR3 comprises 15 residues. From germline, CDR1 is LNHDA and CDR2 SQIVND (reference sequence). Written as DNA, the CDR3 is TGTGCCAGTAAGGTTTCCGGGACAGGTCTCTACGAGCAGTACTTC. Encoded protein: CASKVSGTGLYEQYF.

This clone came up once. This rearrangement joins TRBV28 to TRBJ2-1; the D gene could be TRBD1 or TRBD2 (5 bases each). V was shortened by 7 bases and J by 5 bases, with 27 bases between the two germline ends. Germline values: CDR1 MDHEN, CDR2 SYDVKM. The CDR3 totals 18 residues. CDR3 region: CASTLLTAGTLEHNEQFF. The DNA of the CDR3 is TGTGCCAGCACCCTTTTAACGGCCGGGACCCTAGAGCACAATGAGCAGTTCTTC.

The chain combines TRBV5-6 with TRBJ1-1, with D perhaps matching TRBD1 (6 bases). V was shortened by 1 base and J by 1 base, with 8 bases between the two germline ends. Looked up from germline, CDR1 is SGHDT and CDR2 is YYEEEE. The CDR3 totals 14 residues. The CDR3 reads CASSLWGPNTEAFF. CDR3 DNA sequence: TGTGCCAGCAGCTTGTGGGGGCCGAACACTGAAGCTTTCTTT.

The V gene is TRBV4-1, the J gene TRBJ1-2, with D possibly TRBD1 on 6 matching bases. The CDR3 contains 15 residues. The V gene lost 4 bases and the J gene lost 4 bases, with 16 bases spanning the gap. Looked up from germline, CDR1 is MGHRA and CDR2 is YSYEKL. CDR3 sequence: CASSLIGTKRYGYTF. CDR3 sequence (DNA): TGCGCCAGCAGCCTAATCGGGACAAAACGCTATGGCTACACCTTC.

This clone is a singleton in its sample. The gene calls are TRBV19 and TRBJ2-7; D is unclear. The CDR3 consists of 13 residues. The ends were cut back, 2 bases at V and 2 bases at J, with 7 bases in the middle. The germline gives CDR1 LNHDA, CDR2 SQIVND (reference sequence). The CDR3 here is CASSITHPYEQYF. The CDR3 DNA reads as TGTGCCAGTAGTATAACACATCCCTACGAGCAGTACTTC. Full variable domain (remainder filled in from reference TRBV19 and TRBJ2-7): DGGITQSPKYLFRKEGQNVTLSCEQNLNHDAMYWYRQDPGQGLRLIYYSQIVNDFQKGDIAEGYSVSREKKESFPLTVTSAQKNPTAFYLCASSITHPYEQYFGPGTRLTVT.

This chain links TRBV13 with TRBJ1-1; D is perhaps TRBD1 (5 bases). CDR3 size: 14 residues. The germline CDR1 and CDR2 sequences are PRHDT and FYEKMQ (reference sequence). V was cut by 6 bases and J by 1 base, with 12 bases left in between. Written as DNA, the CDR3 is TGTGCCAGCAGTGAGCCAGGGACGAACACTGAAGCTTTCTTT. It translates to CASSEPGTNTEAFF.